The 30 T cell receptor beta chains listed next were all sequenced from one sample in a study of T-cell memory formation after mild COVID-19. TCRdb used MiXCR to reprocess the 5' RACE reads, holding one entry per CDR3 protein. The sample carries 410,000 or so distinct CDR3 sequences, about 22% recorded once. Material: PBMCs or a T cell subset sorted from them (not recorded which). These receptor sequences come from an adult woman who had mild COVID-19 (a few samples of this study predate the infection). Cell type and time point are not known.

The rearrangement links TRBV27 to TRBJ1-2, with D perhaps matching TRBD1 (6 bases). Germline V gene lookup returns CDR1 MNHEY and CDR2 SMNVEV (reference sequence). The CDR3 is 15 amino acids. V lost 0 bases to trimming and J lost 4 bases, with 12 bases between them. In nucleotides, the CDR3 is TGTGCCAGCAGTTTATCGGAACAGGGTGGCTATGGCTACACCTTC. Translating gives CASSLSEQGGYGYTF.

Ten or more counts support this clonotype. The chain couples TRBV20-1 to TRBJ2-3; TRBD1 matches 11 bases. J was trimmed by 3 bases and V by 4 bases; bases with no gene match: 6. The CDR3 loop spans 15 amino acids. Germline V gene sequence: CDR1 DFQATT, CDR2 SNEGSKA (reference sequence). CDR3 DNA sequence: TGCAGTGCTAAGCGGACAGGGGGCGAAACAGATACGCAGTATTTT. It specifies CSAKRTGGETDTQYF.

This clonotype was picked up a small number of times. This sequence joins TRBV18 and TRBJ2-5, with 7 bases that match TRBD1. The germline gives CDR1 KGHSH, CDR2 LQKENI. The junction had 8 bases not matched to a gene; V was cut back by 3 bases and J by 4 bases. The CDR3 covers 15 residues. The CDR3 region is CASSPFQTGSETQYF. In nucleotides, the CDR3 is TGTGCCAGCTCACCCTTCCAGACAGGGTCAGAGACCCAGTACTTC.

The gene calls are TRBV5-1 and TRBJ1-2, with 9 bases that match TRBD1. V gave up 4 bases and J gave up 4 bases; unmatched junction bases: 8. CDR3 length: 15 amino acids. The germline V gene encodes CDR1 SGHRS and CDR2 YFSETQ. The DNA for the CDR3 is TGCGCCAGCAGCCCGTTGGACAGGGGCCCCTATGGCTACACCTTC. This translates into CASSPLDRGPYGYTF.

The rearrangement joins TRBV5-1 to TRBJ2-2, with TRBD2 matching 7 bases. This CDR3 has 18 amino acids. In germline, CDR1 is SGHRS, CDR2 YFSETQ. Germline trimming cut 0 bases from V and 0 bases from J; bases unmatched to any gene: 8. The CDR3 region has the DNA TGCGCCAGCAGCTTGGTGTTTCTAGCGGAGACGAACACCGGGGAGCTGTTTTTT. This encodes CASSLVFLAETNTGELFF.

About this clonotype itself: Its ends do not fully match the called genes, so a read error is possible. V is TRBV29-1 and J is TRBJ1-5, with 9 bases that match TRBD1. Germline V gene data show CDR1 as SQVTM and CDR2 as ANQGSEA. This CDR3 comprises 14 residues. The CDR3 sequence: CSVVPGQGNQPQHF. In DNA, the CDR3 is TGCAGCGTTGTTCCGGGACAGGGCAATCAGCCACAGCATTTT.

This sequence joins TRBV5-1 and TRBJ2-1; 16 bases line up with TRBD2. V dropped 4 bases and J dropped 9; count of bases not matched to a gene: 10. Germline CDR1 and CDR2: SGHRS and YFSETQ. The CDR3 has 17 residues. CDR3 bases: TGCGCCAGCAGCCTGACGGGACTAGCGGGGGGGCCTGGTGAGCAGTTCTTC. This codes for CASSLTGLAGGPGEQFF. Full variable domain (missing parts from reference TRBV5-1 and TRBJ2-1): KAGVTQTPRYLIKTRGQQVTLSCSPISGHRSVSWYQQTPGQGLQFLFEYFSETQRNKGNFPGRFSGRQFSNSRSEMNVSTLELGDSALYLCASSLTGLAGGPGEQFFGPGTRLTVL.

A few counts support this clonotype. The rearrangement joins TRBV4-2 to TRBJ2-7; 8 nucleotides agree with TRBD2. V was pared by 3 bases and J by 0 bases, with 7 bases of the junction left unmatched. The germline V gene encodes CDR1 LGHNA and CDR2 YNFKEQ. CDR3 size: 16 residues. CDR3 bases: TGTGCCAGCAGCCAGGCGACTAGCGCCCCCTCCTACGAGCAGTACTTC. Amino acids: CASSQATSAPSYEQYF.

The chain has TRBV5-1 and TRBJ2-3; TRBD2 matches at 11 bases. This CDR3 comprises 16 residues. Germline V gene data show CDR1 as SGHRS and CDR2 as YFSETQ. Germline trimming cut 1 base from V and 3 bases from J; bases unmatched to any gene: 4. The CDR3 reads CASSLWTSGSTDTQYF. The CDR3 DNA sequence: TGCGCCAGCAGCTTGTGGACTAGCGGGTCTACAGATACGCAGTATTTT. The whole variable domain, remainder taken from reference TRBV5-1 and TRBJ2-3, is KAGVTQTPRYLIKTRGQQVTLSCSPISGHRSVSWYQQTPGQGLQFLFEYFSETQRNKGNFPGRFSGRQFSNSRSEMNVSTLELGDSALYLCASSLWTSGSTDTQYFGPGTRLTVL.

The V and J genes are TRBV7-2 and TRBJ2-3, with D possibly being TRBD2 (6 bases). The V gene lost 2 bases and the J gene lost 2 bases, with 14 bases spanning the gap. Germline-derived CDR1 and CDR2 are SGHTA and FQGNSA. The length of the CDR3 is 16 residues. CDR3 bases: TGTGCCAGCAGCTTATTACTTGGGACTCTCACAGATACGCAGTATTTT. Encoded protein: CASSLLLGTLTDTQYF.

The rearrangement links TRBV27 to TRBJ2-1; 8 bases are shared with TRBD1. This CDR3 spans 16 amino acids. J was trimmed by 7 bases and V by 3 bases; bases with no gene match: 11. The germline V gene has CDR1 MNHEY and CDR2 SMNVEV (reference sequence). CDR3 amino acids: CASSFQQGVGSNEQFF. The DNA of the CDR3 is TGTGCCAGCAGTTTTCAACAGGGGGTTGGGTCAAATGAGCAGTTCTTC.

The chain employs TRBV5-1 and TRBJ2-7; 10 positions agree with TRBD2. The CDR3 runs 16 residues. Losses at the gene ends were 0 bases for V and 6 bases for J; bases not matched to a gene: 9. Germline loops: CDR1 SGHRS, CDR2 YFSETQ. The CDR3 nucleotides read TGCGCCAGCAGCTTGGAACCTAGCGGGGGAGTGACCGAGCAGTACTTC. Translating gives CASSLEPSGGVTEQYF.

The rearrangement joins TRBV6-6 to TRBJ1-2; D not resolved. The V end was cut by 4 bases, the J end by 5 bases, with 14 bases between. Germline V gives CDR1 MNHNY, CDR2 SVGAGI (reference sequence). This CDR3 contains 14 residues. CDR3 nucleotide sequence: TGTGCCAGCAGTTTAAAGCAGACGGGGTATGGCTACACCTTC. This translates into CASSLKQTGYGYTF.

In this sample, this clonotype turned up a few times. CDR3 nucleotide sequence: TGTGCCACCAGTGACTCCGGGACAGGGTTCACAGATACGCAGTATTTT. Translation: CATSDSGTGFTDTQYF. V gene TRBV24-1 combines with J gene TRBJ2-3; TRBD1 agrees at 9 bases. In germline, CDR1 is KGHDR, CDR2 SFDVKD. With 4 bases clipped from V and 2 bases from J, the junction kept 6 bases outside the gene matches. The CDR3 is made up of 16 amino acids.

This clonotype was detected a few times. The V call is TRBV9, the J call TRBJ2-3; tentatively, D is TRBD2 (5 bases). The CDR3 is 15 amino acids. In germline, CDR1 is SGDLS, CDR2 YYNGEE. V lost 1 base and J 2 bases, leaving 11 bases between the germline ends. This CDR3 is CASSVPSGNTDTQYF. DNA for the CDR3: TGTGCCAGCAGCGTACCGAGCGGAAACACAGATACGCAGTATTTT.

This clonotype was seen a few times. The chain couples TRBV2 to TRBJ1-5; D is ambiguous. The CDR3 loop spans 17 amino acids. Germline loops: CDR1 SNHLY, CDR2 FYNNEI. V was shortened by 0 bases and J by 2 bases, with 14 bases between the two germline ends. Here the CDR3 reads CASSEAPWEWGNQPQHF. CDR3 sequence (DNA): TGTGCCAGCAGTGAAGCGCCGTGGGAATGGGGCAATCAGCCCCAGCATTTT.

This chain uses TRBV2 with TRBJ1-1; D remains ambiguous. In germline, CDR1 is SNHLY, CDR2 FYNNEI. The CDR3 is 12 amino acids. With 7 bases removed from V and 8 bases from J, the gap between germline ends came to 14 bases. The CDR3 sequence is CASTLWGGEAFF. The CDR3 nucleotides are TGTGCCAGCACCCTGTGGGGAGGGGAAGCTTTCTTT.

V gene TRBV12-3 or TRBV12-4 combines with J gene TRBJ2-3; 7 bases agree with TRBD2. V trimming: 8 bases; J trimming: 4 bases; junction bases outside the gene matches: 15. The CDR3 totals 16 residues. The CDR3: CASAKVGLAGADTQYF. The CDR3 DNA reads TGTGCCAGCGCAAAAGTGGGCCTCGCGGGGGCAGATACGCAGTATTTT.

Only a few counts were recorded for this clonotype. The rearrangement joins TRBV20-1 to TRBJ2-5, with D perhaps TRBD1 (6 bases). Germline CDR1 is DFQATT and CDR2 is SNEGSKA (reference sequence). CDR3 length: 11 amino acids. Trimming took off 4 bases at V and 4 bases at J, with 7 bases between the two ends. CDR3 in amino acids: CSAIQGETQYF. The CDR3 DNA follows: TGCAGTGCTATACAGGGAGAGACCCAGTACTTC.

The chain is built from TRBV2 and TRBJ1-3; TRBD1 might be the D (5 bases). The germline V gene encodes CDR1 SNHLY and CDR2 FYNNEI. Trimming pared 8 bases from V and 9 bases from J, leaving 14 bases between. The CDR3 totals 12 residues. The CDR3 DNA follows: TGTGCCAGCGCCGGGACGGATTTCACCATATATTTT. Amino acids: CASAGTDFTIYF.

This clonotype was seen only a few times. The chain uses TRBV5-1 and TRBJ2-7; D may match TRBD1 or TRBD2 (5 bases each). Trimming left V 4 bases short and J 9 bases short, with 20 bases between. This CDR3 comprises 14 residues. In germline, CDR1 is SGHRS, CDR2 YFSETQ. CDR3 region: CASSGGGTDIRQYF. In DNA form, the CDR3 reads TGCGCCAGCAGCGGAGGAGGTACGGACATTCGGCAGTACTTC.

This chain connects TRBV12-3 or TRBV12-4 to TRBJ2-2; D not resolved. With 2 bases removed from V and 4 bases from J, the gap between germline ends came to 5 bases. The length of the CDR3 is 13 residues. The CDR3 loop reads CASSLKATGELFF. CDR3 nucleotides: TGTGCCAGCAGTTTAAAAGCCACCGGGGAGCTGTTTTTT.

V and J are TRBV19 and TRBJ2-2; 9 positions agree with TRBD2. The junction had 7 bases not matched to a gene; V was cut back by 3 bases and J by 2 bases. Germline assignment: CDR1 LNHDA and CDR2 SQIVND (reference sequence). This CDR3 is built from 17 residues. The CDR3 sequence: CASSIVGLAYNTGELFF. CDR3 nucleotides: TGTGCCAGTAGTATTGTGGGACTAGCTTATAACACCGGGGAGCTGTTTTTT.

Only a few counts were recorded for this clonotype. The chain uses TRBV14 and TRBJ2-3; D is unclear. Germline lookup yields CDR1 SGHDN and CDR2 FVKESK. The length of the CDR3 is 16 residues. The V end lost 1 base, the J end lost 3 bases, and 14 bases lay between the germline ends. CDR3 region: CASSQGRGVRTDTQYF. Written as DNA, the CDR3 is TGTGCCAGCAGCCAAGGGCGTGGGGTACGGACAGATACGCAGTATTTT.

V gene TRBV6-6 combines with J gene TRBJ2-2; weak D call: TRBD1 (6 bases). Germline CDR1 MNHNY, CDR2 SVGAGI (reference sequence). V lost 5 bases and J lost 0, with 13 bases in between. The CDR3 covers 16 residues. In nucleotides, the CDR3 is TGTGCCAGCAGTACCTGGGGGACAACGAACACCGGGGAGCTGTTTTTT. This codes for CASSTWGTTNTGELFF.

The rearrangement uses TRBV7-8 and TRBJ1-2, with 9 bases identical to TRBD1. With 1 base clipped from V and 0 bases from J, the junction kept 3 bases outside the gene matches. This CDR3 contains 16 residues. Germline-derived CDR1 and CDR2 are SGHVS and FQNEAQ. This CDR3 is CASSLGQGVSNYGYTF. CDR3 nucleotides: TGTGCCAGCAGCTTAGGACAGGGGGTATCTAACTATGGCTACACCTTC.

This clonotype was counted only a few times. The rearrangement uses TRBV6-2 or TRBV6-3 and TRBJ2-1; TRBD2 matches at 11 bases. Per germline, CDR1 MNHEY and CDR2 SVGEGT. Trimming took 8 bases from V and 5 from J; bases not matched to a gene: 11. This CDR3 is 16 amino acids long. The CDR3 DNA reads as TGTGCCAGCCGTTGGACCGGGACTAGCGGACACAATGAGCAGTTCTTC. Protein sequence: CASRWTGTSGHNEQFF.

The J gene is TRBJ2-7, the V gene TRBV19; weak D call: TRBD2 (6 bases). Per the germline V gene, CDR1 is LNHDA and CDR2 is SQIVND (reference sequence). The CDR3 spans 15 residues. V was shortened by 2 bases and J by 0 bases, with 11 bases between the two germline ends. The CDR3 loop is CASSIKAGFSYEQYF. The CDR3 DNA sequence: TGTGCCAGTAGTATAAAGGCGGGGTTCTCCTACGAGCAGTACTTC.

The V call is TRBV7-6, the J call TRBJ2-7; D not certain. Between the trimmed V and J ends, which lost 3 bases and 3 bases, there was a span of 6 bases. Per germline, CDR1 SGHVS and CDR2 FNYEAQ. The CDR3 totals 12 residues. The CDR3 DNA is TGTGCCAGCAGCTTTGAAGGCTACGAGCAGTACTTC. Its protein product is CASSFEGYEQYF.

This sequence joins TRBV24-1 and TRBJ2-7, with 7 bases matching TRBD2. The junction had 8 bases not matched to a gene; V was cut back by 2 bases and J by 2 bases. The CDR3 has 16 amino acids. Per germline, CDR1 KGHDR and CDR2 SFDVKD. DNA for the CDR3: TGTGCCACCAGTGATTCGGGAGGCCCTTATCCCTACGAGCAGTACTTC. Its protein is CATSDSGGPYPYEQYF.